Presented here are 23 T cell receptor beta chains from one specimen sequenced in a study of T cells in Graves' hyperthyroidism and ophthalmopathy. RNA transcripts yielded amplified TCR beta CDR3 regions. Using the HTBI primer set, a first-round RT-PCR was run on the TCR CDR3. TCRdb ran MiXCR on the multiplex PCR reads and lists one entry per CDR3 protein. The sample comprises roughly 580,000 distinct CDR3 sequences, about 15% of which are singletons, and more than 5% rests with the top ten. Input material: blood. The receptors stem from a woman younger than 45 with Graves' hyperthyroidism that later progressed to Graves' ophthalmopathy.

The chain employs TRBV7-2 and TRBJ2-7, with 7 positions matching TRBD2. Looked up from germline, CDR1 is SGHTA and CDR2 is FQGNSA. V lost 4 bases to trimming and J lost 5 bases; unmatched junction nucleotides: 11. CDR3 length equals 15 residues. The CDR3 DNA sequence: TGTGCCAGCAGCTATGTAGCGGGTAATGTCCACGAGCAGTACTTC. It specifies CASSYVAGNVHEQYF.

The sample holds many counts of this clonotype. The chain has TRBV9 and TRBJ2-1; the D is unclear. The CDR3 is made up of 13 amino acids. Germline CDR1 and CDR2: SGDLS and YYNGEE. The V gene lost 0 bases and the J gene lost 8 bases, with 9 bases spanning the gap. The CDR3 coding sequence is TGTGCCAGCAGCGTAGGACCTGGCGATGAGCAGTTCTTC. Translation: CASSVGPGDEQFF. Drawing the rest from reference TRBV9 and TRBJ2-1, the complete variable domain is DSGVTQTPKHLITATGQRVTLRCSPRSGDLSVYWYQQSLDQGLQFLIQYYNGEERAKGNILERFSAQQFPDLHSELNLSSLELGDSALYFCASSVGPGDEQFFGPGTRLTVL.

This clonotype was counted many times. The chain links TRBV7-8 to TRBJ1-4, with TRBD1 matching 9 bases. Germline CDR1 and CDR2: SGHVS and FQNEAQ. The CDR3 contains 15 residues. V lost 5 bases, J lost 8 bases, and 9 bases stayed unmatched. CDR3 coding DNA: TGTGCCAGCAGCCCACCGGGACAGGGATGGGAAAAACTGTTTTTT. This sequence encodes CASSPPGQGWEKLFF.

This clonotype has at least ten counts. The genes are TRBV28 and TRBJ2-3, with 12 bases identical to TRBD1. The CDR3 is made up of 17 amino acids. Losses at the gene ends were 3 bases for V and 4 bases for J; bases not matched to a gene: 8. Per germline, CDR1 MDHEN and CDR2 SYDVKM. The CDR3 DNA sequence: TGTGCCAGCAGTTTGTGGGACAGGGGGCGCGTGGCAGATACGCAGTATTTT. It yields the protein CASSLWDRGRVADTQYF.

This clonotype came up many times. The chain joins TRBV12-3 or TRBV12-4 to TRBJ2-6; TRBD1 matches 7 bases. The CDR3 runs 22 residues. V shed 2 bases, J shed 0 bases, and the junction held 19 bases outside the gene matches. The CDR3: CASSLWLRSWTGPDSGANVLTF. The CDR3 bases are TGTGCCAGCAGTTTATGGTTGAGGTCCTGGACAGGACCGGACTCTGGGGCCAACGTCCTGACTTTC.

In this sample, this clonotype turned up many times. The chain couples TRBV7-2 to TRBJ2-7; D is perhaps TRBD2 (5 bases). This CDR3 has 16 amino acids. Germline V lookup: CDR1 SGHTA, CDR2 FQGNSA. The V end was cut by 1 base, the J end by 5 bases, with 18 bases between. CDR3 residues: CASSLVGRLAGHEQYF. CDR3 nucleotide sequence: TGTGCCAGCAGCTTAGTTGGTCGTCTAGCTGGGCACGAGCAGTACTTC.

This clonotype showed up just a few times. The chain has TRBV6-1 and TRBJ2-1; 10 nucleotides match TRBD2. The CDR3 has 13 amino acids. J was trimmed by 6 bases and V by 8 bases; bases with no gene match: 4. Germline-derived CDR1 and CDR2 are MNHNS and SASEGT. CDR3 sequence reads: CASGTSAFNEQFF. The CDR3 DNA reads TGTGCCAGCGGGACTAGCGCCTTCAATGAGCAGTTCTTC.

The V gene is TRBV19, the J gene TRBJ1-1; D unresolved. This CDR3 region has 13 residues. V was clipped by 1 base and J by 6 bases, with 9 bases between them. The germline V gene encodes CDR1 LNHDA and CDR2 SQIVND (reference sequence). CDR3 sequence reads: CASSIGGSPEAFF. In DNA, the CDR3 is TGTGCCAGTAGTATAGGAGGCAGCCCTGAAGCTTTCTTT.

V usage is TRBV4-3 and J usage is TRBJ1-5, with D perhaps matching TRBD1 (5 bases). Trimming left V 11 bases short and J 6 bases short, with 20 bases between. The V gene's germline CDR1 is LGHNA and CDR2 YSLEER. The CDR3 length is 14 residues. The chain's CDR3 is CAAPRETRGQPQHF. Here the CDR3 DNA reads TGCGCCGCACCCAGGGAGACTCGTGGTCAGCCCCAGCATTTT.

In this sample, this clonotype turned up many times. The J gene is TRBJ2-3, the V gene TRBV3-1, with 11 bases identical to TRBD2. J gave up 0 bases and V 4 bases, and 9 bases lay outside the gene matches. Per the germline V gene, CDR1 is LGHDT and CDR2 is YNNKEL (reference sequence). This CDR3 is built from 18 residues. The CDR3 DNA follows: TGTGCCAGCAGCCCGACTAGCGGGACCAAGGGTAGCACAGATACGCAGTATTTT. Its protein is CASSPTSGTKGSTDTQYF.

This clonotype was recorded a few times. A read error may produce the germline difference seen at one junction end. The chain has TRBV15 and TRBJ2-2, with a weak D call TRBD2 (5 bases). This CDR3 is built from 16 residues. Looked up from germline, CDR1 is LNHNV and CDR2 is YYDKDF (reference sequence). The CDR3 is CATSRDSGRGTGELLF. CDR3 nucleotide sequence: TGTGCCACCAGCAGAGATTCGGGCCGGGGAACCGGGGAGCTGCTTTTT.

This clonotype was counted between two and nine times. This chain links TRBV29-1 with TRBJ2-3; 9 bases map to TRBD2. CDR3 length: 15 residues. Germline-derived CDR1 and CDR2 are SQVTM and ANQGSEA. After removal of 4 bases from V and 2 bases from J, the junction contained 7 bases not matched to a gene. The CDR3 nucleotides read TGCAGCGTTGGGAAAGGGACTAGCCTCACAGATACGCAGTATTTT. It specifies CSVGKGTSLTDTQYF.

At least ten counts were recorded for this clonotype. The CDR3 DNA is TGTGCCAGCAGGGTAAAGGGGGCTGGAAACACCATATATTTT. Translated, it gives CASRVKGAGNTIYF. V usage is TRBV6-1 and J usage is TRBJ1-3; possible D gene TRBD1, 6 bases. This CDR3 is built from 14 residues. The ends were cut back, 6 bases at V and 2 bases at J, with 11 bases in the middle. CDR1 is MNHNS, CDR2 SASEGT, per germline.

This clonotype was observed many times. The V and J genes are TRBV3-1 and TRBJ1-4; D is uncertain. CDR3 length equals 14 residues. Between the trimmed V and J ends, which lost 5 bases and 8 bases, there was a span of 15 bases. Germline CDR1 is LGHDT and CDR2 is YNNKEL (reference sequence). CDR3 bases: TGTGCCAGCAGCGGGAGAGGGATTCAGGAAAAACTGTTTTTT. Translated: CASSGRGIQEKLFF.

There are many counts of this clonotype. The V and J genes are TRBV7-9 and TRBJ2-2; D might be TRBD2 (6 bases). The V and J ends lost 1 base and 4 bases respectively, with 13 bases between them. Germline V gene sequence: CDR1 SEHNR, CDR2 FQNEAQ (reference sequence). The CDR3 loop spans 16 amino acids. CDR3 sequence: CASSLGGATGTGELFF. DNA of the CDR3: TGTGCCAGCAGCTTAGGCGGGGCTACGGGCACCGGGGAGCTGTTTTTT.

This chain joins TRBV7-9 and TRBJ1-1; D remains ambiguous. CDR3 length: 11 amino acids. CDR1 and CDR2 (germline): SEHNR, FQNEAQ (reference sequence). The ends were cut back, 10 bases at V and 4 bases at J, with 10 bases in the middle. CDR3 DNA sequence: TGTGCCACTCCACGGGGCACTGAAGCTTTCTTT. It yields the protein CATPRGTEAFF.

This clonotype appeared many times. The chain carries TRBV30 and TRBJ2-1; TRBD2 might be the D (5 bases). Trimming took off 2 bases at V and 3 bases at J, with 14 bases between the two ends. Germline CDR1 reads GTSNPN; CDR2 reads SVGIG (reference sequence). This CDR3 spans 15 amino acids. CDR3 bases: TGTGCCTGGAGTTGGTCTAGCCGGGACTACAATGAGCAGTTCTTC. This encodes CAWSWSSRDYNEQFF.

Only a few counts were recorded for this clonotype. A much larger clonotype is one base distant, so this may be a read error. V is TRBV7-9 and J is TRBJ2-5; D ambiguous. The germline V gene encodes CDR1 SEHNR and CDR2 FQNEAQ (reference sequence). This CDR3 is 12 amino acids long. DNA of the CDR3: TGTGCCAACAGCTTAGCCGTGCCGACCCAGTACTTC. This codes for CANSLAVPTQYF.

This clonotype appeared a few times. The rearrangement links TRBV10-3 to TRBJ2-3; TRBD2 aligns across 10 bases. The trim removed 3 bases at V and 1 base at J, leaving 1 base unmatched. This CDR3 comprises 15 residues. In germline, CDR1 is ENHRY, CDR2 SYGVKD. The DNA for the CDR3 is TGTGCCATCAGTGAAGGGACTAGCGGCACAGATACGCAGTATTTT. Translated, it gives CAISEGTSGTDTQYF.

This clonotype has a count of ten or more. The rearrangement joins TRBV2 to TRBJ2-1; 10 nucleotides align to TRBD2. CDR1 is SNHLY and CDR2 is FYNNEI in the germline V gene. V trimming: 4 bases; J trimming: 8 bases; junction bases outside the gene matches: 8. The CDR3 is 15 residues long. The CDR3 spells CASSVSSGRRDEQFF. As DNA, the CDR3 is TGTGCCAGCAGTGTCTCTAGCGGGAGACGAGATGAGCAGTTCTTC.

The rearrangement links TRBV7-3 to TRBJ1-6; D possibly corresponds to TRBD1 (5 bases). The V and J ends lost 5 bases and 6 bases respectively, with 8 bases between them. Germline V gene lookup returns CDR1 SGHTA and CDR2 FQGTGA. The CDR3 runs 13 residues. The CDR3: CASSTGLNSPLHF. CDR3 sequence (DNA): TGTGCCAGCAGCACGGGACTTAATTCACCCCTCCACTTT.

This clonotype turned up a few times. The CDR3 nucleotides read TGTGCCAGCAGCTTAGTTTCTTGGGACTCCTTCAGGGACGGCTACACCTTC. It yields the protein CASSLVSWDSFRDGYTF. The chain couples TRBV7-9 to TRBJ1-2; TRBD1 is a possible D gene (5 bases). CDR3 length: 17 residues. Germline V gene lookup returns CDR1 SEHNR and CDR2 FQNEAQ (reference sequence). Trimming shortened V by 1 base and J by 8 bases, and 23 bases separated the two germline ends.

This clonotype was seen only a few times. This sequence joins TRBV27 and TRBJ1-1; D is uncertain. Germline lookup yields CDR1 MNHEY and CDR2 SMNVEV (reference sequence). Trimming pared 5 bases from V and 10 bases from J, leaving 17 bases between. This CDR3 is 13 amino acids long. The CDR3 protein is CASSPPTGSVAFF. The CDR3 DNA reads TGTGCCAGCAGTCCCCCGACGGGATCGGTAGCTTTCTTT.